Listed below are T cell receptor beta chains from one sample, sequenced in a study of T cell changes during pregnancy in multiple sclerosis. Repertoires were generated with immunoSEQ multiplex PCR, while TCRdb's copy carries only in-frame clones and drops some. The table includes 84,000 or so clones, about 94% detected once. The sample was peripheral blood, taken in the third trimester of pregnancy. The receptors originated from a female donor with multiple sclerosis, enrolled in a pregnancy study. Each CDR3 is given with its conserved first and last residue. The order of the fields is V gene, CDR3 length, D gene, J gene, CDR3 protein, CDR3 DNA. A D gene is named only where the DNA matches it firmly.

TRBV27	15	TRBD1	TRBJ2-7	CASSTHGTGGTVQYF	TGTGCCAGCAGTACTCACGGGACAGGGGGCACCGTCCAGTACTTC
TRBV11-2	13	-	TRBJ2-7	CASSGGSSYEQYF	TGTGCCAGCAGCGGAGGGAGCTCCTACGAGCAGTACTTC
TRBV14	13	-	TRBJ2-7	CASSQRRDYEQYF	TGTGCCAGCAGCCAGAGACGGGACTACGAGCAGTACTTC
TRBV19	12	-	TRBJ1-6	CASSDRNSPLHF	TGTGCCAGTAGTGACAGGAATTCACCCCTCCACTTT
TRBV11-2	14	-	TRBJ1-2	CASSLNRVDYGYTF	TGTGCCAGCAGCTTAAACAGGGTTGACTATGGCTACACCTTC
TRBV6-4	13	-	TRBJ2-3	CASSTGYTDTQYF	TGTGCCAGCAGTACCGGTTACACAGATACGCAGTATTTT
TRBV10-3	14	TRBD1	TRBJ1-5	CASQGDLIVQPQHF	TGTGCCTCCCAGGGGGACCTGATCGTTCAGCCCCAGCATTTT
TRBV5-4	15	-	TRBJ2-5	CASRLAPTPGETQYF	TGTGCCAGCAGACTCGCGCCAACGCCCGGTGAGACCCAGTACTTC
TRBV2	14	-	TRBJ1-1	CASTGVRGNTEAFF	TGTGCCAGCACCGGGGTCCGGGGGAACACTGAAGCTTTCTTT
TRBV5-1	15	TRBD1	TRBJ2-5	CASSSPDRGEETQYF	TGCGCCAGCAGCTCGCCGGACAGGGGTGAGGAGACCCAGTACTTC